The clone carrying this TCR beta chain was seen repeatedly, ten times or more. Its antigen remains unknown. The TCR beta libraries were generated through quantitative 5'-RACE incorporating molecular barcodes. TCRdb reprocessed the 5' RACE reads via MiXCR and lists one record per CDR3 protein. This sample has under 400,000 distinct CDR3 sequences, with roughly 12% found just once. Looked up from germline, CDR1 is DFQATT and CDR2 is SNEGSKA (reference sequence). This CDR3 has 15 residues. V dropped 0 bases and J dropped 9; count of bases not matched to a gene: 11. The sample comes from a study of CD8 T cells in ankylosing spondylitis. Findings and limits, study-wide: Some motif variants were previously reported in reactive arthritis synovial fluid and blood. What seemed typical of ankylosing spondylitis blood was a TCR beta motif built from several highly homologous variants. Researchers reportedly found disease-linked clones significantly enriched in matched ankylosing spondylitis synovial fluid.

Sequencing used blood, either unsorted or a sorted T cell fraction (not recorded which). V gene TRBV20-1 combines with J gene TRBJ2-1; 7 positions agree with TRBD2. This TCR was sampled from a female donor with ankylosing spondylitis or in good health (not recorded which). The CDR3 nucleotides are TGCAGTGCTAGAGATCGAACGGGGGGAGCTGGTGAGCAGTTCTTC. It is translated as CSARDRTGGAGEQFF.